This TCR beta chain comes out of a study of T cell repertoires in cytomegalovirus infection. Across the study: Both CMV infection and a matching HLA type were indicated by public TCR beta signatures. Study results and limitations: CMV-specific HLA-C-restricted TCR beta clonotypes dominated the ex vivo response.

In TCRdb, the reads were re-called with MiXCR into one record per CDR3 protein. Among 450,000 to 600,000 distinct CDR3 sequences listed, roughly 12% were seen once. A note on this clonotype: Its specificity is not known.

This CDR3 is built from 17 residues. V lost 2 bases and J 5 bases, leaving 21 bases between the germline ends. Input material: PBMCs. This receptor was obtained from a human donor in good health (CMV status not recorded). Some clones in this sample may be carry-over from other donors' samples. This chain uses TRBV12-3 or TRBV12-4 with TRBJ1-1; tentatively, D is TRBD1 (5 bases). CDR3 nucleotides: TGTGCCAGCAGTTTAAGACCCCCTTCGGCTGGGGGGACTGAAGCTTTCTTT. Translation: CASSLRPPSAGGTEAFF.